Following are 18 T cell receptor beta chains from one sample sequenced in a study of vaccination effects on CD4 cells after COVID-19. Sequencing was performed with immunoSEQ multiplex PCR; in TCRdb, only in-frame clones are kept and a portion is missing. Here the sample spans tens of thousands of clones, approximately 74% being singletons. The antigens of these receptors remain unknown. Antigen-specific CD4+ T cells were first expanded with viral peptide pools by the ViraFEST assay and only then sequenced. Subsequent to 10 days of culture, CD4+ T cells were isolated. The healthy vaccine recipients, who had no prior SARS-CoV-2 infection, showed negative nucleocapsid antibodies. The sample was CD4+ T cells from PBMCs cultured with HCoV-NL63 spike peptides, taken before COVID-19 vaccination. Receptors were obtained from a human donor who received a COVID-19 vaccine.

The chain carries TRBV7-2 and TRBJ1-3, with D tentatively TRBD1 (5 bases). V was trimmed by 2 bases and J by 0 bases, leaving 8 bases between them. CDR3 length: 15 amino acids. CDR1 and CDR2 (germline): SGHTA, FQGNSA. The CDR3 sequence is CASSLTGLSGNTIYF. The CDR3 DNA is TGTGCCAGCAGCTTAACAGGCCTCTCTGGAAACACCATATATTTT.

The V gene is TRBV19, the J gene TRBJ2-5; 8 nucleotides align to TRBD2. With 6 bases clipped from V and 0 bases from J, the junction kept 3 bases outside the gene matches. The V gene's germline CDR1 is LNHDA and CDR2 SQIVND (reference sequence). The CDR3 runs to 14 residues. CDR3 nucleotides: TGTGCCAGTAGCAAGACTAGCGACCAAGAGACCCAGTACTTC. This encodes CASSKTSDQETQYF.

In its sample, this clone was seen once. The chain is built from TRBV4-3 and TRBJ1-2; D unresolved. The germline V and J ends were trimmed by 0 bases and 6 bases, with 11 bases remaining between them. Per the germline V gene, CDR1 is LGHNA and CDR2 is YSLEER. This CDR3 is 14 amino acids long. The CDR3 is CASSQDTQTHGYTF. The CDR3 bases are TGCGCCAGCAGCCAAGATACCCAGACCCATGGCTACACCTTC.

V gene TRBV6-2 or TRBV6-3 combines with J gene TRBJ2-2; TRBD1 matches at 9 bases. There are 19 residues in the CDR3. V trimming: 5 bases; J trimming: 0 bases; junction bases outside the gene matches: 13. Germline loops: CDR1 MNHEY, CDR2 SVGEGT. CDR3 amino acids: CASSPGQGPRATNTGELFF. CDR3 bases: TGTGCCAGCAGTCCGGGACAGGGCCCACGAGCCACGAACACCGGGGAGCTGTTTTTT.

The chain uses TRBV11-2 and TRBJ2-3; TRBD2 aligns across 11 bases. The V gene's germline CDR1 is SGHAT and CDR2 FQNNGV. The CDR3 covers 19 residues. J lost 0 bases, V lost 5 bases, and 13 bases had no gene match. The CDR3 DNA follows: TGTGCCAGCAGCATTCTAGCGGGGGGCCTAACCTCGAGCACAGATACGCAGTATTTT. Protein product: CASSILAGGLTSSTDTQYF.

The sample holds one count of this clone. The V gene is TRBV19, the J gene TRBJ1-1; D is unresolved. Germline loops: CDR1 LNHDA, CDR2 SQIVND (reference sequence). V lost 5 bases and J 1 base, leaving 17 bases between the germline ends. This CDR3 spans 16 amino acids. The CDR3 DNA reads TGTGCCAGTAGTTTCAACCCCCGGCAGCGGAACACTGAAGCTTTCTTT. This gives the protein CASSFNPRQRNTEAFF. Using reference TRBV19 and TRBJ1-1 for the parts outside the CDR3, the full variable domain is DGGITQSPKYLFRKEGQNVTLSCEQNLNHDAMYWYRQDPGQGLRLIYYSQIVNDFQKGDIAEGYSVSREKKESFPLTVTSAQKNPTAFYLCASSFNPRQRNTEAFFGQGTRLTVV.

The chain uses TRBV2 and TRBJ2-2; D gene unclear. The CDR3 has 13 amino acids. Per germline, CDR1 SNHLY and CDR2 FYNNEI. The V end was cut by 4 bases, the J end by 5 bases, with 8 bases between. The CDR3 protein is CASSAKGTGELFF. CDR3 bases: TGTGCCAGCAGTGCGAAAGGTACCGGGGAGCTGTTTTTT.

J is TRBJ1-5 and V is TRBV6-4; maybe TRBD1 (5 bases). Trimming pared 3 bases from V and 2 bases from J, leaving 8 bases between. Germline loops: CDR1 MRHNA, CDR2 SNTAGT. The CDR3 length is 14 residues. The CDR3 reads CASSEQAGNQPQHF. The DNA of the CDR3 is TGTGCCAGCAGTGAACAGGCGGGCAATCAGCCCCAGCATTTT.

The chain uses TRBV29-1 and TRBJ1-1; D gene uncertain. The germline V gene encodes CDR1 SQVTM and CDR2 ANQGSEA. There are 11 residues in the CDR3. The V and J ends lost 6 bases and 10 bases respectively, with 15 bases between them. CDR3: CSVWNPGGAFF. The CDR3 nucleotides read TGCAGCGTGTGGAACCCCGGAGGAGCTTTCTTT.

The chain employs TRBV24-1 and TRBJ1-4; D call uncertain. V dropped 4 bases and J dropped 5 bases, with 4 bases sitting between them. CDR3 length: 12 residues. Germline CDR1 KGHDR, CDR2 SFDVKD. CDR3 sequence (DNA): TGTGCCACCAGTGACTTGAATGAAAAACTGTTTTTT. Translating gives CATSDLNEKLFF.

The rearrangement joins TRBV5-6 to TRBJ2-7, with 7 positions matching TRBD2. Germline assignment: CDR1 SGHDT and CDR2 YYEEEE. The junction had 3 bases not matched to a gene; V was cut back by 4 bases and J by 5 bases. The CDR3 is 12 residues long. As DNA, the CDR3 is TGTGCCAGCAGCCGGGACTACCACGAGCAGTACGTC. This encodes CASSRDYHEQYV.

This chain joins TRBV7-2 and TRBJ1-6; D remains unclear. Per germline, CDR1 SGHTA and CDR2 FQGNSA. V lost 2 bases and J 9 bases, leaving 14 bases between the germline ends. This CDR3 comprises 15 residues. The CDR3, as DNA: TGTGCCAGCAGCTTATCGGGGTTACAAGGTTCACCCCTCCACTTT. It is translated as CASSLSGLQGSPLHF.

The rearrangement links TRBV21-1 to TRBJ2-2; no DNA check was done on the table's D call, TRBD2. TRBV21-1 is recorded as a pseudogene. This CDR3 is 18 amino acids long. The DNA of the CDR3 is TGTGCCAGCAGCAAAGAAAGTAGCGGGGGCAAGAACACCGGGGAGCTGTTTTTT. This translates into CASSKESSGGKNTGELFF.

This clone has a handful of counts. The chain joins TRBV4-1 to TRBJ1-3, with D maybe TRBD1 (6 bases). Germline CDR1 reads MGHRA; CDR2 reads YSYEKL. Trimming shortened V by 2 bases and J by 4 bases, and 12 bases separated the two germline ends. The CDR3 covers 15 residues. The CDR3 DNA follows: TGCGCCAGCAGCCAAACCCAGGGGAACGGAAACACCATATATTTT. This sequence encodes CASSQTQGNGNTIYF.

The gene calls are TRBV6-5 and TRBJ1-4; D possibly corresponds to TRBD1 (6 bases). The V end lost 6 bases, the J end lost 4 bases, and 15 bases lay between the germline ends. This CDR3 has 15 residues. Per the germline V gene, CDR1 is MNHEY and CDR2 is SVGAGI. CDR3 sequence reads: CASSQRQVYNEKLFF. For the CDR3, the DNA is TGTGCCAGCAGCCAACGACAGGTCTATAATGAAAAACTGTTTTTT.

The V and J genes are TRBV4-1 and TRBJ2-2; D unclear. The CDR3 consists of 15 residues. Germline V gives CDR1 MGHRA, CDR2 YSYEKL. Deletions cut 3 bases from V and 6 bases from J, with 14 bases between. The CDR3, as DNA: TGCGCCAGCAGCCAGCGTCCGTCGGTTCCCGGGGAGCTGTTTTTT. This sequence encodes CASSQRPSVPGELFF.

The V gene is TRBV4-3, the J gene TRBJ2-6; TRBD1 is a possible D gene (6 bases). Trimming took 4 bases from V and 4 from J, leaving 14 bases between them. Germline CDR1 and CDR2: LGHNA and YSLEER. CDR3 length equals 16 residues. The CDR3 region is CASSLEDRSGANVLTF. The DNA for the CDR3 is TGCGCCAGCAGCCTAGAAGACAGGTCCGGGGCCAACGTCCTGACTTTC.

The chain uses TRBV4-1 and TRBJ2-6, with no clear D. CDR3 length: 18 residues. The V gene's germline CDR1 is MGHRA and CDR2 YSYEKL. V dropped 1 base and J dropped 0 bases, with 13 bases sitting between them. The DNA for the CDR3 is TGCGCCAGCAGCCAAGTATACCTTCCCAGCTCTGGGGCCAACGTCCTGACTTTC. Residues: CASSQVYLPSSGANVLTF.